This record looks at one TCR beta chain sequence and its context. An end of the junction does not agree with germline; a read error may underlie this. This specimen belongs to a study of blood T cell repertoires in COVID-19. CDR3 length: 15 amino acids. Germline CDR1 SGDLS, CDR2 YYNGEE. Clones were read by immunoSEQ multiplex PCR, and TCRdb kept only the in-frame ones, dropping some. This repertoire shows about 200,000 clones, 85% to 90% found once; its top ten account for 4% to 5.5%. V is TRBV9 and J is TRBJ2-5, with TRBD2 matching 7 bases. The clonotype originates from a human donor in a cohort sampled during active COVID-19. The sample comprised peripheral blood. CDR3 sequence: CASSVSWEGQGTQYF. CDR3 nucleotides: TGTGCCAGCAGCGTATCGTGGGAGGGCCAAGGGACCCAGTACTTC.